The clone carrying this T cell receptor (beta chain) was seen more than once but under ten times. Its antigen is unknown. The CDR3 covers 16 residues. The germline V gene encodes CDR1 LGHNA and CDR2 YNFKEQ. With V trimmed by 4 bases and J by 0 bases, 7 bases remained unmatched. From the reads, TCRdb called clonotypes with MiXCR, one entry per CDR3 protein. The sample carries approximately 1,000,000 distinct CDR3 sequences, 30% to 40% recorded once. The sample originates from a study of T cell repertoires in cytomegalovirus infection. Overall study context: CMV epitopes, recently identified HLA-C-restricted and well-studied HLA-B-restricted, were used. Based on public TCR beta signatures, there were indications of CMV infection and of a matching HLA type. Study-wide points: Clonotypes of TCR beta that were HLA-C-restricted and CMV-specific dominated the ex vivo response.

This clonotype was obtained from a human donor in good health (CMV status not recorded). Some clones in this sample may be carry-over from other donors' samples. Here the sequenced sample was cultured CD8+ T cells from PBMCs, taken from culture after CMV antigen stimulation. The rearrangement links TRBV4-2 to TRBJ2-3; 7 bases map to TRBD2. Here the CDR3 reads CASSPNGLGSTDTQYF. Written as DNA, the CDR3 is TGTGCCAGCAGCCCAAATGGACTAGGGAGCACAGATACGCAGTATTTT.